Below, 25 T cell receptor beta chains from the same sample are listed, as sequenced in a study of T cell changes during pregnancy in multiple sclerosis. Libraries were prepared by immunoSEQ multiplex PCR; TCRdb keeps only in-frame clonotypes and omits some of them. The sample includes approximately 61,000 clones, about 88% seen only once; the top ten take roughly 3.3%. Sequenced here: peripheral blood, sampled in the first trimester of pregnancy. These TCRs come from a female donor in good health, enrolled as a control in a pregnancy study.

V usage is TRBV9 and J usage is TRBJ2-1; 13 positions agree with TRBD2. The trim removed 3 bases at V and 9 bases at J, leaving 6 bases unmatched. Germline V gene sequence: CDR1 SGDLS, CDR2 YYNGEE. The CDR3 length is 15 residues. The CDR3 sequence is CASSGTSGGAGEQFF. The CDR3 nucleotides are TGTGCCAGCAGCGGAACTAGCGGGGGGGCCGGTGAGCAGTTCTTC. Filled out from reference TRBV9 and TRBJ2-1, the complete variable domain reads DSGVTQTPKHLITATGQRVTLRCSPRSGDLSVYWYQQSLDQGLQFLIQYYNGEERAKGNILERFSAQQFPDLHSELNLSSLELGDSALYFCASSGTSGGAGEQFFGPGTRLTVL.

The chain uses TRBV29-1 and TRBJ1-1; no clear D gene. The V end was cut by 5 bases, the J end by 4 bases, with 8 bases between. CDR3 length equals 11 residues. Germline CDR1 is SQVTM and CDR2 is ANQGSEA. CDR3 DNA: TGCAGCGTTCGGAGGAGCACTGAAGCTTTCTTT. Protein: CSVRRSTEAFF.

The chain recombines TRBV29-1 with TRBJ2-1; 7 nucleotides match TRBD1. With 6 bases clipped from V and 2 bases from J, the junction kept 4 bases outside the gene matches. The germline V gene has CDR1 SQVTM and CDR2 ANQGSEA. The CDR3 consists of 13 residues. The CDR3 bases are TGCAGCGTGATACAGGGGACCTACAATGAGCAGTTCTTC. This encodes CSVIQGTYNEQFF.

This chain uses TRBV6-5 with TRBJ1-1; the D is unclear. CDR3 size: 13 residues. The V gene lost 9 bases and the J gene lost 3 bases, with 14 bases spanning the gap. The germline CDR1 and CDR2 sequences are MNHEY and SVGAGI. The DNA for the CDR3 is TGTGCCAGTACACCCGCGGGCTACACTGAAGCTTTCTTT. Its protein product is CASTPAGYTEAFF.

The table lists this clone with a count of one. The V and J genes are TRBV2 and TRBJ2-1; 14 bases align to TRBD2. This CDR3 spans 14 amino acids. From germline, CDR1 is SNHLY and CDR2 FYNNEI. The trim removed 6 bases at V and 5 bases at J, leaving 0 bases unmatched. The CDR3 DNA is TGTGCCAGCAGGGGACTAGCGGGAGACAATGAGCAGTTCTTC. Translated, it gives CASRGLAGDNEQFF.

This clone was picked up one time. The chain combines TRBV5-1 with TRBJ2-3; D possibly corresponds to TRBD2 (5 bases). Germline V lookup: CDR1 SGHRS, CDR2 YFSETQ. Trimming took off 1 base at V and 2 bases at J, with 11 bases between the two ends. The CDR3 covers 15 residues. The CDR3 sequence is CASSLRAADTDTQYF. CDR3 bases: TGCGCCAGCAGCTTGCGGGCAGCGGACACAGATACGCAGTATTTT.

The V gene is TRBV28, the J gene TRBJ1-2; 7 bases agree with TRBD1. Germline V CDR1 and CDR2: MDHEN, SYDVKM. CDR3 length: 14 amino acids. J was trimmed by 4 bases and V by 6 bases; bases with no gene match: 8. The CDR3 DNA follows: TGTGCCAGCAGGGAGACAGGGAGGACCTATGGCTACACCTTC. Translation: CASRETGRTYGYTF.

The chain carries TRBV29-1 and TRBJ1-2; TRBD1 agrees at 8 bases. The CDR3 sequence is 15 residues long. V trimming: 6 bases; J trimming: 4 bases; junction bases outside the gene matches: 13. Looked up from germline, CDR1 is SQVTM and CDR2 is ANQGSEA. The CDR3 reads CSVGQGSGSSYGYTF. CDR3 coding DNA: TGCAGCGTAGGACAGGGTTCGGGTTCTAGCTATGGCTACACCTTC. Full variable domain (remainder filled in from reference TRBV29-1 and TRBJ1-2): SAVISQKPSRDICQRGTSLTIQCQVDSQVTMMFWYRQQPGQSLTLIATANQGSEATYESGFVIDKFPISRPNLTFSTLTVSNMSPEDSSIYLCSVGQGSGSSYGYTFGSGTRLTVV.

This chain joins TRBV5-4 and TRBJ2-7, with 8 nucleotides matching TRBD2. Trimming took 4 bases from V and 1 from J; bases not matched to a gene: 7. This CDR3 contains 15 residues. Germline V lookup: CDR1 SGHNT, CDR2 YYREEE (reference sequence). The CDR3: CASSPSGSGSYEQYF. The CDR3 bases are TGTGCCAGCAGCCCCAGCGGGAGTGGGTCCTACGAGCAGTACTTC.

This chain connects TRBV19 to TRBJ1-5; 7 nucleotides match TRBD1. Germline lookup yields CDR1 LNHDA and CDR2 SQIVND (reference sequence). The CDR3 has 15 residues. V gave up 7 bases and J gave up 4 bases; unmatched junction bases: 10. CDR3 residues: CASTRQGVGNQPQHF. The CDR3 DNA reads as TGTGCCAGTACCCGACAGGGTGTAGGAAATCAGCCCCAGCATTTT.

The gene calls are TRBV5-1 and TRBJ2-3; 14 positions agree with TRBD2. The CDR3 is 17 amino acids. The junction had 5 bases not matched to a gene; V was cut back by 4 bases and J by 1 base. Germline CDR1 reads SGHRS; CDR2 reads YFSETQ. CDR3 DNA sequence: TGCGCCAGCAGCCCGGGACTAGCGGGAGAAGGCACAGATACGCAGTATTTT. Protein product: CASSPGLAGEGTDTQYF. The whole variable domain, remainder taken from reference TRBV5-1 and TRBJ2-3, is KAGVTQTPRYLIKTRGQQVTLSCSPISGHRSVSWYQQTPGQGLQFLFEYFSETQRNKGNFPGRFSGRQFSNSRSEMNVSTLELGDSALYLCASSPGLAGEGTDTQYFGPGTRLTVL.

The CDR3: CASSYSSNTEAFF. CDR3 DNA sequence: TGTGCCAGCAGTTACTCCTCTAACACTGAAGCTTTCTTT. V gene TRBV6-5 combines with J gene TRBJ1-1; D call uncertain. The V gene's germline CDR1 is MNHEY and CDR2 SVGAGI. This CDR3 region has 13 residues. Trimming took off 0 bases at V and 2 bases at J, with 4 bases between the two ends.

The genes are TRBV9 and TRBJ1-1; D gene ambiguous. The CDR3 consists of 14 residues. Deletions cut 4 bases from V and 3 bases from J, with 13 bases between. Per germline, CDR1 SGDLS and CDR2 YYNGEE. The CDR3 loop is CASSPERLDTEAFF. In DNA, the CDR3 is TGTGCCAGCAGCCCTGAGAGATTGGACACTGAAGCTTTCTTT.

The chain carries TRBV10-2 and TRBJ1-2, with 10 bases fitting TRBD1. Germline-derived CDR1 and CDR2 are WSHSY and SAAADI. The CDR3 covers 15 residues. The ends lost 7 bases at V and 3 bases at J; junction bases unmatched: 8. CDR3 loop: CASNVPGQGHYGYTF. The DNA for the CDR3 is TGCGCCAGCAACGTTCCGGGACAGGGGCACTATGGCTACACCTTC.

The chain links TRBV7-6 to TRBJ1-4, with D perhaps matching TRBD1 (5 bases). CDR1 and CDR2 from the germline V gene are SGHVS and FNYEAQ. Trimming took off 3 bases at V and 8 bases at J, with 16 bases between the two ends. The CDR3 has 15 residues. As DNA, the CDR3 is TGTGCCAGCAGCTTTGGCCCGGGGGAGTCGGAAAAACTGTTTTTT. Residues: CASSFGPGESEKLFF.

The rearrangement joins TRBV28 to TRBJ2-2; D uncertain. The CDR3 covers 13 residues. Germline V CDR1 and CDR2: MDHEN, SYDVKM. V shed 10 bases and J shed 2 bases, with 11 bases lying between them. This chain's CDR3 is CATVAYNTGELFF. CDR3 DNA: TGTGCCACCGTCGCCTATAACACCGGGGAGCTGTTTTTT.

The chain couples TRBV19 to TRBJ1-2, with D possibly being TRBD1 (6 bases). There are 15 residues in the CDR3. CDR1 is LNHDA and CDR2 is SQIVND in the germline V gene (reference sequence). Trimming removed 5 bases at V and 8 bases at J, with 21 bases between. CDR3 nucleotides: TGTGCCAGTAGTCCCGTTAGTTGGGGGCTTGTAGGCTACACCTTC. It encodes CASSPVSWGLVGYTF.

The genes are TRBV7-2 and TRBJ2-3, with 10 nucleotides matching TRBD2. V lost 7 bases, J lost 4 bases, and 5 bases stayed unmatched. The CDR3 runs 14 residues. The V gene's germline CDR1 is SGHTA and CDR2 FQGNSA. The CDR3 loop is CASKSGGAADTQYF. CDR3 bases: TGTGCCAGCAAGAGCGGGGGGGCAGCAGATACGCAGTATTTT. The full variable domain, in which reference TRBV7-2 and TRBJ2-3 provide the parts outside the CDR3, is GAGVSQSPSNKVTEKGKDVELRCDPISGHTALYWYRQSLGQGLEFLIYFQGNSAPDKSGLPSDRFSAERTGGSVSTLTIQRTQQEDSAVYLCASKSGGAADTQYFGPGTRLTVL.

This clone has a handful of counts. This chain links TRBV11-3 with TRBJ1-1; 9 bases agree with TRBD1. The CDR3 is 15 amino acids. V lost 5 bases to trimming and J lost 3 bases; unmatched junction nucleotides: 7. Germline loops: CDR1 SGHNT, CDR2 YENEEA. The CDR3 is CASSPVGQGDTEAFF. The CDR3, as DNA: TGTGCCAGCAGCCCCGTGGGACAGGGTGACACTGAAGCTTTCTTT. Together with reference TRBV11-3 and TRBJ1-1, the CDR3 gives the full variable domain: EAGVVQSPRYKIIEKKQPVAFWCNPISGHNTLYWYLQNLGQGPELLIRYENEEAVDDSQLPKDRFSAERLKGVDSTLKIQPAELGDSAVYLCASSPVGQGDTEAFFGQGTRLTVV.

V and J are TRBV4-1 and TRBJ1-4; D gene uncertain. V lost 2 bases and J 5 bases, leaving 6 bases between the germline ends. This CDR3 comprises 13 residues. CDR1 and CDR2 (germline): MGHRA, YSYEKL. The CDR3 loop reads CASSQQSNEKLFF. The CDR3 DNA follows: TGCGCCAGCAGCCAACAATCCAATGAAAAACTGTTTTTT.

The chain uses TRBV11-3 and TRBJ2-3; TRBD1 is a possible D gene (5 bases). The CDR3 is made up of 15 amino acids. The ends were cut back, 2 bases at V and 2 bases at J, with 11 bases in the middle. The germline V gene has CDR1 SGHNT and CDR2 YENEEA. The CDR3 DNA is TGTGCCAGCAGCTTAACTCAGGGCCACACAGATACGCAGTATTTT. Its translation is CASSLTQGHTDTQYF.

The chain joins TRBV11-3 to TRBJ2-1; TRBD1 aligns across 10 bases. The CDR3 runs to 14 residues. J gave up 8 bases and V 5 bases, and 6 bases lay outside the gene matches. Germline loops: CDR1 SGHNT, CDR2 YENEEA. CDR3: CASSPTTGGDEQFF. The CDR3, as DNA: TGTGCCAGCAGCCCCACGACAGGGGGCGATGAGCAGTTCTTC.

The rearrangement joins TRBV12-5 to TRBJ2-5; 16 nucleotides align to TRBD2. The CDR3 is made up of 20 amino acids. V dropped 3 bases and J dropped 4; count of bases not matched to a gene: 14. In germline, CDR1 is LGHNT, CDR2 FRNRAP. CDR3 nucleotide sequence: TGTGCTAGTGGTTTCTTCGGGACTAGCGGGGGGGCAAATCACCGAGAGACCCAGTACTTC. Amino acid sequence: CASGFFGTSGGANHRETQYF. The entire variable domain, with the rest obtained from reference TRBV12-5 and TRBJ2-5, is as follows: DARVTQTPRHKVTEMGQEVTMRCQPILGHNTVFWYRQTMMQGLELLAYFRNRAPLDDSGMPKDRFSAEMPDATLATLKIQPSEPRDSAVYFCASGFFGTSGGANHRETQYFGPGTRLLVL.

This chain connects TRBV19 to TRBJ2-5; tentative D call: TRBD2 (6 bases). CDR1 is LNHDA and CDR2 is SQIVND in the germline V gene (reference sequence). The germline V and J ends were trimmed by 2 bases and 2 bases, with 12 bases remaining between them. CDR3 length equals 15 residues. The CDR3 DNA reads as TGTGCCAGTAGTATAACAGCGGGTGGACAAGAGACCCAGTACTTC. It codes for CASSITAGGQETQYF.

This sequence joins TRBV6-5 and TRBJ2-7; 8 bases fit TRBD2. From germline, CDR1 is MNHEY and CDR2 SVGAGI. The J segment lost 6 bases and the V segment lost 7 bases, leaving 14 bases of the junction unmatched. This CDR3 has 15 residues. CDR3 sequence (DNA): TGTGCCAGCACCTCCCGGGGGGGGTCGTGGGCCGAGCAGTACTTC. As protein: CASTSRGGSWAEQYF.